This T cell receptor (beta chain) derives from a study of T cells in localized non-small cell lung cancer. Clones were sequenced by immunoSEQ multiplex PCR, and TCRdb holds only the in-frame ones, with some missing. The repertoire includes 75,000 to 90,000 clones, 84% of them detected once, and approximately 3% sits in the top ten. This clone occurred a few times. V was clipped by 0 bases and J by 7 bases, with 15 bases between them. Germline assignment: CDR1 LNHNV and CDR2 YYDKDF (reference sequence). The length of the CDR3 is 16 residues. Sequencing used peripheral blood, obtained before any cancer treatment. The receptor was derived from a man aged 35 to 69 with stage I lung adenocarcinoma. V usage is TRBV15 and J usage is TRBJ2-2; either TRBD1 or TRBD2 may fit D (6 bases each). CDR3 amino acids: CATSRDFTGASGELFF. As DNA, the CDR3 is TGTGCCACCAGCAGAGATTTCACGGGGGCTAGCGGGGAGCTGTTTTTT.